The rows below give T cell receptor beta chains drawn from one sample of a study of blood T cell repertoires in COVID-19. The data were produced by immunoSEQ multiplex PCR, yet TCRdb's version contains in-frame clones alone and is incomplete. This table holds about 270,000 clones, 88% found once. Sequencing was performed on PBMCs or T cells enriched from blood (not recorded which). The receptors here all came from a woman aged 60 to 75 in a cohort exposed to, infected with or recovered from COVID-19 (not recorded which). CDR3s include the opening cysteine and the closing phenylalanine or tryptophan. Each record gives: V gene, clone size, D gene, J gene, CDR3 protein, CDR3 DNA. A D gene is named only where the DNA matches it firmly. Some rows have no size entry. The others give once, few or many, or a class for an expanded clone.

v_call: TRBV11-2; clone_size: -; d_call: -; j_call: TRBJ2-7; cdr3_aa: CASSLERVGGTYEQYF; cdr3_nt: TGTGCCAGCAGCTTAGAAAGGGTCGGCGGGACCTACGAGCAGTACTTC
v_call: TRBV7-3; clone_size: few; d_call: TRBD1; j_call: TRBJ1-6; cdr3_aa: CASSYRTGRINSPLHF; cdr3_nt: TGTGCCAGCAGCTACAGGACAGGGAGGATTAATTCACCCCTCCACTTT
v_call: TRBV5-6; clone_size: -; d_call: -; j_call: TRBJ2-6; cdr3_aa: CASTRPGLLANVLTF; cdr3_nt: TGTGCCAGCACCCGCCCGGGACTTTTGGCCAACGTCCTGACTTTC
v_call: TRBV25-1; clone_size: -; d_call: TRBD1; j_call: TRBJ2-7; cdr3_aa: CASSEYRDSYEQYF; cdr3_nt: TGTGCCAGCAGTGAATATAGGGACAGCTACGAGCAGTACTTC
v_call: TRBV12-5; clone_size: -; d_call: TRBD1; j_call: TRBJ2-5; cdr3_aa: CASGLDRGPGETQYF; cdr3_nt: TGTGCTAGTGGTTTGGACAGGGGGCCAGGAGAGACCCAGTACTTC
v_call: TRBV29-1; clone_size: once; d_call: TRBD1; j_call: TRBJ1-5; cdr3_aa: CSVGQGDQPQHF; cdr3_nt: TGCAGCGTTGGACAGGGCGATCAGCCCCAGCATTTT
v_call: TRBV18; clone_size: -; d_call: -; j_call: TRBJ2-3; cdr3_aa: CASSLLLDTQYF; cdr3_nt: TGTGCCAGCTCACTATTACTAGATACGCAGTATTTT
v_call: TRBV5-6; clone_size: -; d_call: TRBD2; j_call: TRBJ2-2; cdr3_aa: CASSPRTSGRSPGELFF; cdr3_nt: TGTGCCAGCAGCCCCCGGACTAGCGGGAGAAGCCCCGGGGAGCTGTTTTTT
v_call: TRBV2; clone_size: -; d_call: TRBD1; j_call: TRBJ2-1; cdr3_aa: CASSGQGSNYNEQFF; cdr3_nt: TGTGCCAGCAGCGGACAGGGGAGCAACTACAATGAGCAGTTCTTC
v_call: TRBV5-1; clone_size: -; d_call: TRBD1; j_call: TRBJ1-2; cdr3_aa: CASSRLSVSGQDFGGYTF; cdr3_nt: TGCGCCAGCAGCCGCCTCAGTGTCTCGGGACAGGACTTCGGGGGCTACACCTTC